This T cell receptor (beta chain) comes out of a study of blood T cell repertoires in COVID-19. Study as a whole: COVID-19 samples, acute and convalescent, were from the United States, Italy and Spain.

The CDR3 loop spans 16 amino acids. Germline loops: CDR1 LGHNA, CDR2 YSLEER. The J segment lost 0 bases and the V segment lost 5 bases, leaving 6 bases of the junction unmatched. Participants were aged roughly 18 to 89 years from about two dozen US areas. Grouping used clinical history reported by participants in a survey and questionnaire. Cohort 3 donors were reported recovered after two negative PCRs, clearance, or symptom resolution. The table came from immunoSEQ multiplex PCR; TCRdb's copy has only in-frame clones and leaves some out. The table includes roughly 280,000 clones, approximately 90% detected once.

The rearrangement joins TRBV4-3 to TRBJ1-1, with 10 bases matching TRBD1. Input material: PBMCs or T cells enriched from blood (not recorded which). The origin of this receptor is a woman aged 50 to 60 who had recovered from COVID-19. The CDR3 region has the DNA TGCGCCAGCAGCTGGACAGGGGGAGATATGAACACTGAAGCTTTCTTT. Its translation: CASSWTGGDMNTEAFF.